The T cell receptor beta chain described here comes from a study of technical replicates of blood from a few donors. Here immunoSEQ multiplex PCR was the method, and the copy in TCRdb shows in-frame clones only, minus some. The profile covers about 88,000 clones, with about 94% appearing a single time and about 0.26% taken by the ten largest. Looked up from germline, CDR1 is SGHAT and CDR2 is FQDESV (reference sequence). Trimming pared 4 bases from V and 4 bases from J, leaving 16 bases between. The CDR3 loop spans 15 amino acids. This chain joins TRBV11-1 and TRBJ1-1; the D is unclear. Sequencing input: T cells isolated from PBMCs. This clonotype was obtained from a human donor in good health. The CDR3 DNA reads TGTGCCAGCAGCTCTTGGGTCGGAGCCCCCACTGAAGCTTTCTTT. Translation: CASSSWVGAPTEAFF.